This T cell receptor (beta chain) is from a study of T cells in Graves' hyperthyroidism and ophthalmopathy (dated by TCRdb to about 2019). In terms of the full investigation: Peripheral blood samples were taken at the time of initial diagnosis, prior to any treatment. A discovery cohort of about 96 patients, about 44 with Graves' ophthalmopathy and about 60 with stable Graves' hyperthyroidism, was used to find distinguishing TCR V-J signatures. An independent validation cohort of around 19 hyperthyroidism patients and about 15 patients who later progressed to ophthalmopathy tested prospective prediction of ophthalmopathy. The 95 to 100 discovery patients were randomly split 7:3 into training and test sets. In addition, the study compared T-cell repertoires in thyroid tissue and in blood from several Graves' hyperthyroidism patients. After sampling, hyperthyroidism patients received methimazole starting at 30 mg daily, and ophthalmopathy patients received high-dose intravenous methylprednisolone. The paper describes TCR Vbeta CDR3 sequencing of some 130 peripheral blood samples, made up of 40 to 45 ophthalmopathy patients, around 78 hyperthyroidism patients and about 17 progressor patients.

A patient counted as having stable Graves' hyperthyroidism if no progression to ophthalmopathy occurred over 18 months of follow-up. Hyperthyroidism patients were newly diagnosed, with disease duration under 2 months, and aged 18 to 65 years. Patients with uncontrolled infections, other autoimmune diseases, pregnancy or lactation were excluded. Clinical symptoms, serum thyroxine and TRAb, thyroid ultrasound, and orbital computed tomography formed the basis for the diagnoses. Ficoll-Paque density gradient centrifugation was used to isolate PBMCs from 9.5 to 10 ml of fresh peripheral blood. Trizol reagent was used to extract total RNA, and RNA quality was then checked on an Agilent 2100 Bioanalyzer. What the research found in general, with its limitations: Sample size was not statistically predetermined, and investigators were not blinded to group allocation. A model built on a 13 V-J signature distinguished ophthalmopathy from stable hyperthyroidism, reaching 85% to 90% sensitivity and around 82% specificity in cross-validation and 80%/75% in testing. Blood samples also contained most of the expanded thyroid clonotypes (frequency above 0.001), which suggests that blood repertoires may reflect thyroid immune responses. In validation, progression to ophthalmopathy was predicted by the model with about 70% sensitivity and 72.22% specificity, a median of approximately 6.5 months before onset.

About this clonotype itself: Its antigen is currently not known. No base qualities exist here, and no much larger clone lies one base off it.

The TCR beta CDR3 regions were amplified from RNA transcripts. The first round of RT-PCR for the TCR CDR3 was performed with the HTBI primer set and the Qiagen OneStep RT-PCR kit. A second multiplex PCR round built the libraries, followed by size selection and purification. The libraries were sequenced on an Illumina HiSeq2000 using paired-end 100 bp reads. The study's processing was this. SOAPnuke was used to process the raw data, removing reads that contained adapters or uncalled bases, had a mean Phred below 15, or lacked an exact match to the constant primer or identifier. High-quality paired reads were merged with COPE v1.2.5, and unique nucleotide sequences were defined as clonotypes. Clonotypes were aligned to IMGT TRBV, TRBD and TRBJ reference segments using MiTCR v1.1. The analysis was restricted to V-J combinations with a frequency above 0.0001, which together covered 99.2% of the repertoires. The TCS score was defined as the ratio of F50 (clonal expansion) to E x V (chaos), calculated using BLOSUM62-based TCRdist between CDR3 peptides within each V-J. Welch's t-statistics and random forest reduced 500 to 550 V-J features to 10 to 15, which were used in a naive Bayes classifier (R e1071). Using fastp at Q25 and MiXCR, TCRdb reprocessed the public reads and kept productive beta chains. Entries that share a CDR3 protein sequence are merged under the most common genes and DNA. The V and J calls, along with clone size, are taken from TCRdb and not from the paper's own processing. Present in this sample are a few hundred thousand distinct CDR3 sequences, roughly a sixth of which were seen just once. The top ten clones comprise roughly 50% of the sample.

The source of this sequence is a woman aged 45-65 years with Graves' hyperthyroidism. Sequencing was done on a sample of blood.

The CDR3 reads as follows: CASSLVGSFGSEQYF. The DNA reads TGTGCCAGCAGCTTAGTCGGTAGTTTTGGTTCCGAGCAGTACTTC. The chain couples TRBV7-2 to TRBJ2-7, with the D gene not clear enough to name. The CDR3 goes from the cysteine to the phenylalanine over 15 residues. Just CDR3 DNA is preserved here, 45 bases in frame from base 1. Trimming removed 1 base from V and 6 bases from J, leaving 16 bases between the germline ends. CDR1 and CDR2 (SGHTA, FQGNSA) derive from the germline V gene.